A selection of T cell receptor beta chains follows, all from one sample in a study of T cell repertoires in cytomegalovirus infection. These receptors have no identified antigens. TCRdb independently ran MiXCR on the reads; one entry per CDR3 protein. The sample consists of around 110,000 distinct CDR3 sequences, over 9.5% of them appearing once. Sequencing used PBMCs, sequenced either directly or after in vitro stimulation (not recorded which). The receptor source for this set is a human donor in good health (CMV status not recorded). Some clones in this sample may be carry-over from other donors' samples. Each CDR3 is given with its conserved first and last residue. A D gene is named only where the DNA matches it firmly. Clone size appears in some rows only: once, few, many, or a class for an expanded clone.

d_call j_call v_call clone_size cdr3_nt cdr3_aa
NA TRBJ2-5 TRBV5-1 few TGCGCCAGCAGCTCGGCATCTGGTTGGGAGACCCAGTACTTC CASSSASGWETQYF
TRBD2 TRBJ2-1 TRBV28 many TGTGCCAGCAGTTCCCCGGCTAGCGGGAGAAATGAGCAGTTCTTC CASSSPASGRNEQFF
TRBD2 TRBJ2-3 TRBV7-2 NA TGTGCCAGCAGCTTGGCCGAAAGCGGGAGGGCCCCCACAGATACGCAGTATTTT CASSLAESGRAPTDTQYF
NA TRBJ1-2 TRBV7-6 NA TGTGCCAGCAGCTTAGCGCCGGGGATAGGCTACACCTTC CASSLAPGIGYTF
NA TRBJ1-1 TRBV7-8 many TGTGCCAGCAGCTTAGTGCGGGAATCCAACTCTGAAGCTTTCTTT CASSLVRESNSEAFF
TRBD2 TRBJ2-1 TRBV20-1 NA TGCAGTGCTCGGACGGGGGGATACAATGAGCAGTTCTTC CSARTGGYNEQFF
NA TRBJ1-6 TRBV27 NA TGTGCCAGCAGTCGCTACAGGGATAATTCACCCCTCCACTTT CASSRYRDNSPLHF
TRBD1 TRBJ2-6 TRBV11-3 many TGTGCCAGCAGCTCAGGACAGGGGCACTCTGGGGCCAACGTCCTGACTTTC CASSSGQGHSGANVLTF
NA TRBJ1-4 TRBV15 few TGTGCCACCAGCAGTTCGGGCGGGAGTGAAAAACTGTTTTTT CATSSSGGSEKLFF
NA TRBJ1-5 TRBV7-2 few TGTGCCAGCAGCCCATCCCGGTTCCAGCCCCAGCATTTT CASSPSRFQPQHF
TRBD2 TRBJ2-3 TRBV28 many TGTGCCAGCAGAGGACTAGCGTTTGATACGCAGTATTTT CASRGLAFDTQYF
NA TRBJ2-3 TRBV27 many TGTGCCAGCAGTTTACGCAGGGGGGGGGTACAACAGTATTTT CASSLRRGGVQQYF
NA TRBJ2-1 TRBV2 NA TGTGCCAGCAGTGCCGGAGCTTGGGACAATGAGCAGTTCTTC CASSAGAWDNEQFF
NA TRBJ1-2 TRBV7-9 many TGTGCCAGCAGCGCCAGGAGCAACTATGGCTACACCTTC CASSARSNYGYTF
NA TRBJ1-2 TRBV12-3/TRBV12-4 many TGTGCCAGCAGTCCCGACAGCTATAACTATGGCTACACCTTC CASSPDSYNYGYTF
TRBD2 TRBJ2-1 TRBV11-3 many TGTGCCAGCAGCTCGGGACTAGCGGGCTCCTACAATGAGCAGTTCTTC CASSSGLAGSYNEQFF
NA TRBJ2-7 TRBV28 NA TGTGCCAGCAGTTTAATTAGCCAGTCCTACGAGCAGTACTTC CASSLISQSYEQYF
NA TRBJ1-3 TRBV6-5 NA TGTGCCAGCAGTCGAACCGGGCTGGAAATCGGAAACACCATATATTTT CASSRTGLEIGNTIYF
NA TRBJ2-1 TRBV20-1 NA TGCAGTGCTAGCTGGGCGGACCCCTCCTACAATGAGCAGTTCTTC CSASWADPSYNEQFF
NA TRBJ1-5 TRBV10-3 few TGTGCCATCAGTGATGCGGGGGGTAACAGCAATCAGCCCCAGCATTTT CAISDAGGNSNQPQHF